The subject of this entry is one T cell receptor (beta chain). Sequencing was performed with immunoSEQ multiplex PCR; in TCRdb, only in-frame clones are kept and a portion is missing. This table holds roughly 90,000 clones, over 80% found once. This CDR3 is built from 14 residues. CDR1 and CDR2 (germline): MDHEN, SYDVKM. V was pared by 8 bases and J by 4 bases, with 15 bases between. The data are from a study of blood T cell repertoires in COVID-19. This receptor was taken from a woman aged 65 to 85 with acute or convalescent COVID-19. The sequenced sample was peripheral blood. The chain has TRBV28 and TRBJ1-3; possible D gene TRBD1, 5 bases. The chain's CDR3 is CASCDSVIGNTIYF. The CDR3 DNA reads TGTGCCAGCTGTGACAGTGTTATAGGAAACACCATATATTTT. Complete variable domain (other parts from reference TRBV28 and TRBJ1-3): DVKVTQSSRYLVKRTGEKVFLECVQDMDHENMFWYRQDPGLGLRLIYFSYDVKMKEKGDIPEGYSVSREKKERFSLILESASTNQTSMYLCASCDSVIGNTIYFGEGSWLTVV.